These T cell receptor beta chains were read from a single sample in a study of T cell responses to AZD1222 COVID-19 vaccine. Only in-frame clones appear in the TCRdb table, and some are missing; sequencing was by immunoSEQ multiplex PCR. The repertoire holds about 170,000 clones, 90% seen once, with 1.5% in the top ten. Material: peripheral blood, obtained on day 0 of AZD1222 vaccination. The receptors come from an adult in good health. The CDR3 runs from the conserved cysteine through the conserved F or W. The order of the fields is J gene, D gene, clone size, V gene, CDR3 protein, CDR3 DNA. The D gene is left open where the match is weak. Size is stated for part of the rows, as once, few or many counts, or as a class when the clone is expanded.

j_call: TRBJ2-3
d_call: .
clone_size: .
v_call: TRBV7-3
cdr3_aa: CASSYRTNTDTQYF
cdr3_nt: TGTGCCAGCAGCTACCGGACGAACACAGATACGCAGTATTTT

j_call: TRBJ2-7
d_call: .
clone_size: .
v_call: TRBV5-1
cdr3_aa: CASSLASTTYEQYF
cdr3_nt: TGCGCCAGCAGCCTAGCGTCTACAACCTACGAGCAGTACTTC

j_call: TRBJ2-7
d_call: .
clone_size: .
v_call: TRBV27
cdr3_aa: CASSLSWAGNSYEQYF
cdr3_nt: TGTGCCAGCAGTTTATCGTGGGCAGGGAACTCCTACGAGCAGTACTTC

j_call: TRBJ1-5
d_call: .
clone_size: .
v_call: TRBV7-6
cdr3_aa: CASSLMGIGQPQHF
cdr3_nt: TGTGCCAGCAGCTTAATGGGAATAGGGCAGCCCCAGCATTTT

j_call: TRBJ1-1
d_call: .
clone_size: .
v_call: TRBV15
cdr3_aa: CATSRDLGNTEAFF
cdr3_nt: TGTGCCACCAGCAGAGATCTAGGGAACACTGAAGCTTTCTTT

j_call: TRBJ2-2
d_call: .
clone_size: .
v_call: TRBV19
cdr3_aa: CASNLRRFGSGTGELFF
cdr3_nt: TGTGCCAGTAATCTCCGCCGATTTGGCAGCGGGACCGGGGAGCTGTTTTTT

j_call: TRBJ1-1
d_call: .
clone_size: .
v_call: TRBV19
cdr3_aa: CASSMVAGNTEAFF
cdr3_nt: TGTGCCAGTAGTATGGTAGCAGGGAACACTGAAGCTTTCTTT

j_call: TRBJ1-2
d_call: .
clone_size: .
v_call: TRBV3-1/TRBV3-2
cdr3_aa: CASSQNTQEDGYTF
cdr3_nt: TGTGCCAGCAGCCAGAACACCCAAGAGGATGGCTACACCTTC

j_call: TRBJ2-1
d_call: .
clone_size: .
v_call: TRBV19
cdr3_aa: CASSSGHEQFF
cdr3_nt: TGTGCCAGTAGTTCAGGGCATGAGCAGTTCTTC

j_call: TRBJ2-1
d_call: TRBD2
clone_size: once
v_call: TRBV19
cdr3_aa: CAISRAGASYNEQFF
cdr3_nt: TGTGCCATCTCCCGAGCGGGGGCCTCCTACAATGAGCAGTTCTTC

j_call: TRBJ1-6
d_call: TRBD1
clone_size: .
v_call: TRBV5-1
cdr3_aa: CASSLVSSPLQGASSPLHF
cdr3_nt: TGCGCCAGCAGCTTGGTTTCCAGCCCCCTACAGGGGGCGAGCTCACCCCTCCACTTT

j_call: TRBJ1-2
d_call: TRBD1
clone_size: .
v_call: TRBV6-5
cdr3_aa: CASRGQGGGGYTF
cdr3_nt: TGTGCCAGCAGGGGACAGGGGGGCGGTGGCTACACCTTC

j_call: TRBJ1-6
d_call: .
clone_size: .
v_call: TRBV6-5
cdr3_aa: CASSYNSLVGSPLHF
cdr3_nt: TGTGCCAGCAGTTACAACTCCCTCGTGGGTTCACCCCTCCACTTT

j_call: TRBJ1-1
d_call: .
clone_size: .
v_call: TRBV28
cdr3_aa: CASSLPAGMNTEAFF
cdr3_nt: TGTGCCAGCAGTCTCCCCGCAGGGATGAACACTGAAGCTTTCTTT

j_call: TRBJ1-2
d_call: .
clone_size: once
v_call: TRBV20-1
cdr3_aa: CSARARRGYTF
cdr3_nt: TGCAGTGCTCGGGCTCGGCGTGGCTACACCTTC

j_call: TRBJ1-5
d_call: .
clone_size: .
v_call: TRBV20-1
cdr3_aa: CSAIDFSADNQPQHF
cdr3_nt: TGCAGTGCTATTGATTTCTCCGCCGACAATCAGCCCCAGCATTTT

j_call: TRBJ2-5
d_call: TRBD2
clone_size: .
v_call: TRBV7-2
cdr3_aa: CASNRGVQETQYF
cdr3_nt: TGTGCCAGCAACCGGGGGGTCCAAGAGACCCAGTACTTC

j_call: TRBJ2-5
d_call: .
clone_size: .
v_call: TRBV24-1
cdr3_aa: CATSRGGRVQETQYF
cdr3_nt: TGTGCCACCAGCCGTGGGGGGCGCGTACAAGAGACCCAGTACTTC

j_call: TRBJ1-4
d_call: TRBD1
clone_size: once
v_call: TRBV5-1
cdr3_aa: CASSSGQGNEKLFF
cdr3_nt: TGCGCCAGCAGTTCTGGACAGGGTAATGAAAAACTGTTTTTT

j_call: TRBJ2-1
d_call: .
clone_size: .
v_call: TRBV3-1/TRBV3-2
cdr3_aa: CASSQGNEQFF
cdr3_nt: TGTGCCAGCAGCCAAGGGAATGAGCAGTTCTTC